These 27 T cell receptor beta chains came from one sample sequenced in a study of blood T cell repertoires in COVID-19. The data were produced by immunoSEQ multiplex PCR, yet TCRdb's version contains in-frame clones alone and is incomplete. Of 130,000 to 150,000 clones in the sample, around four fifths were seen once. Sequenced input: peripheral blood. Receptor source: a woman in her forties with active or convalescent COVID-19.

The chain employs TRBV10-3 and TRBJ2-3, with TRBD2 matching 16 bases. This CDR3 is 17 amino acids long. The germline gives CDR1 ENHRY, CDR2 SYGVKD. V lost 5 bases and J lost 7; bases outside the gene matches: 9. The CDR3 coding sequence is TGTGCCATCAGTCTCGGGACTAGCGGGAGGGCCGCAAATACGCAGTATTTT. This codes for CAISLGTSGRAANTQYF.

The chain links TRBV11-3 to TRBJ2-1, with D hard to call. Germline lookup yields CDR1 SGHNT and CDR2 YENEEA. The V end was cut by 1 base, the J end by 5 bases, with 12 bases between. This CDR3 comprises 15 residues. The CDR3 region is CASSLGAWSDNEQFF. The DNA for the CDR3 is TGTGCCAGCAGCTTAGGAGCTTGGAGCGACAATGAGCAGTTCTTC.

The chain has TRBV5-1 and TRBJ2-3; TRBD2 matches 12 bases. The CDR3 loop spans 16 amino acids. V lost 7 bases, J lost 5 bases, and 11 bases stayed unmatched. CDR1 SGHRS and CDR2 YFSETQ come from the germline V gene. The CDR3 DNA follows: TGCGCCAGCGGACTAGCGGGGTCCGCAGTTGTAGATACGCAGTATTTT. Its translation: CASGLAGSAVVDTQYF.

The chain carries TRBV3-1 (or the pseudogene TRBV3-2) and TRBJ1-4; weak D call: TRBD1 (5 bases). Trimming removed 3 bases at V and 7 bases at J, with 30 bases between. From germline, CDR1 is LGHDT and CDR2 YNNKEL (reference sequence). CDR3 size: 20 residues. CDR3 amino acids: CASSHQRAGALTSSSEKLFF. The CDR3, as DNA: TGTGCCAGCAGCCATCAAAGGGCTGGGGCACTTACCTCCTCGTCTGAAAAACTGTTTTTT.

The chain recombines TRBV2 with TRBJ1-1; 7 nucleotides line up with TRBD1. There are 15 residues in the CDR3. Germline loops: CDR1 SNHLY, CDR2 FYNNEI. The V gene end was trimmed by 4 bases and the J gene end by 5 bases; junction bases not matched to a gene: 10. The DNA of the CDR3 is TGTGCCAGCAGTGGCCGCGCGGCAGGGGGAACTGAAGCTTTCTTT. This sequence encodes CASSGRAAGGTEAFF. Supplemented by reference TRBV2 and TRBJ1-1, the full variable domain reads EPEVTQTPSHQVTQMGQEVILRCVPISNHLYFYWYRQILGQKVEFLVSFYNNEISEKSEIFDDQFSVERPDGSNFTLKIRSTKLEDSAMYFCASSGRAAGGTEAFFGQGTRLTVV.

V and J are TRBV18 and TRBJ2-2; D possibly corresponds to TRBD2 (6 bases). Trimming took 0 bases from V and 2 from J, leaving 13 bases between them. This CDR3 region has 17 residues. Germline values: CDR1 KGHSH, CDR2 LQKENI. This CDR3 reads CASSPPPWRENTGELFF. The CDR3, as DNA: TGTGCCAGCTCACCACCCCCGTGGAGGGAAAACACCGGGGAGCTGTTTTTT.

Here the CDR3 reads CATDRGDVSNEKLFF. CDR3 bases: TGTGCCACCGACAGGGGAGACGTTAGTAATGAAAAACTGTTTTTT. This chain joins TRBV15 and TRBJ1-4; 8 bases are a match to TRBD1. CDR1 LNHNV and CDR2 YYDKDF come from the germline V gene (reference sequence). V trimming: 8 bases; J trimming: 4 bases; junction bases outside the gene matches: 9. The CDR3 covers 15 residues.

This sequence joins TRBV3-1 (or the pseudogene TRBV3-2) and TRBJ2-7, with a weak D call TRBD2 (6 bases). Trimming pared 0 bases from V and 9 bases from J, leaving 12 bases between. The length of the CDR3 is 13 residues. Germline-derived CDR1 and CDR2 are LGHDT and YNNKEL (reference sequence). CDR3 sequence (DNA): TGTGCCAGCAGCCAAGAGGGTCGGGGAGGGCAGTACTTC. Translation gives CASSQEGRGGQYF.

The V gene is TRBV9, the J gene TRBJ1-1, with D possibly TRBD1 on 6 matching bases. V shed 0 bases and J shed 0 bases, with 12 bases lying between them. From germline, CDR1 is SGDLS and CDR2 YYNGEE. The length of the CDR3 is 16 residues. The CDR3 DNA reads TGTGCCAGCAGCGTAGGAGGGGGTCTTATGAACACTGAAGCTTTCTTT. Residues: CASSVGGGLMNTEAFF.

The rearrangement uses TRBV5-4 and TRBJ2-1; TRBD1 is a possible D gene (5 bases). This CDR3 has 18 residues. The ends were cut back, 4 bases at V and 1 base at J, with 21 bases in the middle. Looked up from germline, CDR1 is SGHNT and CDR2 is YYREEE (reference sequence). The CDR3, as DNA: TGTGCCAGCAGCCCTGGACCTACCCCATACAGGTCCTACAATGAGCAGTTCTTC. This sequence encodes CASSPGPTPYRSYNEQFF.

This chain joins TRBV5-6 and TRBJ2-7; D possibly corresponds to TRBD2 (6 bases). Trimming took 0 bases from V and 6 from J, leaving 16 bases between them. Germline CDR1 reads SGHDT; CDR2 reads YYEEEE. The CDR3 totals 15 residues. The CDR3 spells CASSLGARLDPEQYF. In DNA, the CDR3 is TGTGCCAGCAGCTTGGGAGCGCGACTAGACCCCGAGCAGTACTTC.

The chain combines TRBV5-1 with TRBJ2-5; TRBD1 matches 9 bases. The length of the CDR3 is 14 residues. The V gene's germline CDR1 is SGHRS and CDR2 YFSETQ. J gave up 5 bases and V 3 bases, and 5 bases lay outside the gene matches. CDR3 in amino acids: CASSSTGTGETQYF. The CDR3 bases are TGCGCCAGCAGCTCAACCGGGACAGGGGAGACCCAGTACTTC.

This clone was found many times. CDR3 nucleotides: TGCGCCAGCAGCTTGGCCCTTCGGACACTCCCTACCACCGGGGAGCTGTTTTTT. As protein: CASSLALRTLPTTGELFF. The chain carries TRBV5-1 and TRBJ2-2; D is perhaps TRBD1 (5 bases). The CDR3 has 18 amino acids. Germline loops: CDR1 SGHRS, CDR2 YFSETQ. Trimming removed 0 bases from V and 4 bases from J, with 19 bases in between.

The rearrangement links TRBV24-1 to TRBJ2-5, with 9 bases lining up with TRBD1. The germline CDR1 and CDR2 sequences are KGHDR and SFDVKD. The CDR3 runs to 17 residues. With V trimmed by 3 bases and J by 2 bases, 9 bases remained unmatched. CDR3 DNA sequence: TGTGCCACCAGTGATCCTCACGGGACAGGGTATCAAGAGACCCAGTACTTC. Translation gives CATSDPHGTGYQETQYF.

J is TRBJ1-5 and V is TRBV10-3; tentatively, D is TRBD1 (6 bases). With 7 bases removed from V and 0 bases from J, the gap between germline ends came to 7 bases. Germline CDR1 reads ENHRY; CDR2 reads SYGVKD. The CDR3 is 13 amino acids. The CDR3 DNA is TGTGCCATCAAGGGGGATAGCAATCAGCCCCAGCATTTT. Amino acid sequence: CAIKGDSNQPQHF.

CDR3 bases: TGCGCCAGCAGTGAACCAGGAACAGGAGAGACCCAGTACTTC. Residues: CASSEPGTGETQYF. V gene TRBV10-1 combines with J gene TRBJ2-5; possibly TRBD1 for D (5 bases). With 3 bases removed from V and 4 bases from J, the gap between germline ends came to 12 bases. Per the germline V gene, CDR1 is WNHNN and CDR2 is SYGVQD (reference sequence). The CDR3 covers 14 residues.

This chain uses TRBV7-9 with TRBJ1-1; D is unclear. This CDR3 is 15 amino acids long. V was trimmed by 3 bases and J by 0 bases, leaving 11 bases between them. The germline V gene has CDR1 SEHNR and CDR2 FQNEAQ (reference sequence). This CDR3 reads CASSLRGSMNTEAFF. The CDR3 region has the DNA TGTGCCAGCAGCTTGCGAGGGAGCATGAACACTGAAGCTTTCTTT.

This clone turned up a few times. The chain joins TRBV24-1 to TRBJ2-3, with D maybe TRBD1 (6 bases). The V and J ends lost 0 bases and 4 bases respectively, with 13 bases between them. Germline V gene sequence: CDR1 KGHDR, CDR2 SFDVKD. This CDR3 spans 16 amino acids. The CDR3 DNA is TGTGCCACCAGTGATTTGCGGGCAGGGGCCGCAGATACGCAGTATTTT. Translated: CATSDLRAGAADTQYF.

The V gene is TRBV7-2, the J gene TRBJ1-2; 7 bases match TRBD1. The CDR3 consists of 14 residues. Germline values: CDR1 SGHTA, CDR2 FQGNSA. The J segment lost 7 bases and the V segment lost 6 bases, leaving 11 bases of the junction unmatched. DNA of the CDR3: TGTGCCAGCAGTCAAGACAGGGCCTTCGGTGGCTACACCTTC. Translation gives CASSQDRAFGGYTF.

This clone has only a few counts. V and J are TRBV21-1 and TRBJ2-4; the table's D call, TRBD2, has no DNA check behind it. TRBV21-1 is classified as a pseudogene. This CDR3 contains 14 residues. DNA of the CDR3: TGTGCCAGCCCAGCGGGGGTAGCCAAAAACATTCAGTACTTC. Its protein product is CASPAGVAKNIQYF.

This clone was recorded once. The rearrangement joins TRBV28 to TRBJ2-7, with D perhaps matching TRBD2 (5 bases). Trimming pared 2 bases from V and 8 bases from J, leaving 10 bases between. This CDR3 has 12 amino acids. Germline V lookup: CDR1 MDHEN, CDR2 SYDVKM. The CDR3: CASSLSGIKQYF. The DNA for the CDR3 is TGTGCCAGCAGTTTAAGCGGCATAAAGCAGTACTTC.

The rearrangement links TRBV28 to TRBJ2-3, with a weak D call TRBD2 (5 bases). Trimming shortened V by 7 bases and J by 8 bases, and 19 bases separated the two germline ends. CDR3 length: 14 residues. Germline CDR1 is MDHEN and CDR2 is SYDVKM. This CDR3 reads CASTRRYPLCTQYF. The CDR3 bases are TGTGCCAGCACCAGGAGGTACCCATTATGTACGCAGTATTTT.

This chain links TRBV30 with TRBJ1-3; 7 bases are a match to TRBD1. The J segment lost 1 base and the V segment lost 2 bases, leaving 5 bases of the junction unmatched. Germline CDR1 reads GTSNPN; CDR2 reads SVGIG (reference sequence). This CDR3 is 15 amino acids long. The CDR3 loop reads CAWSLTGNSGNTIYF. For the CDR3, the DNA is TGTGCCTGGAGTTTGACAGGGAATTCTGGAAACACCATATATTTT. Supplemented by reference TRBV30 and TRBJ1-3, the full variable domain reads SQTIHQWPATLVQPVGSPLSLECTVEGTSNPNLYWYRQAAGRGLQLLFYSVGIGQISSEVPQNLSASRPQDRQFILSSKKLLLSDSGFYLCAWSLTGNSGNTIYFGEGSWLTVV.

This chain uses TRBV6-5 with TRBJ1-1; D ambiguous. CDR1 is MNHEY and CDR2 is SVGAGI in the germline V gene. Trimming took off 2 bases at V and 0 bases at J, with 4 bases between the two ends. The CDR3 totals 13 residues. DNA for the CDR3: TGTGCCAGCAGTTACCTTTTGAACACTGAAGCTTTCTTT. This codes for CASSYLLNTEAFF.

This clone was found once. The chain recombines TRBV4-3 with TRBJ2-3; 9 positions match TRBD1. Germline CDR1 is LGHNA and CDR2 is YSLEER. The length of the CDR3 is 17 residues. Trimming removed 3 bases from V and 6 bases from J; junction bases left unmatched: 13. CDR3 DNA sequence: TGCGCCAGCAGCCAGCAATATCCGGGACAGGGTACGGATACGCAGTATTTT. Protein: CASSQQYPGQGTDTQYF.

The CDR3 spells CASSPTSGSYEQYF. The CDR3, as DNA: TGTGCCAGCTCGCCGACTAGCGGGAGCTACGAGCAGTACTTC. The rearrangement links TRBV18 to TRBJ2-7; TRBD2 matches 12 bases. The CDR3 consists of 14 residues. With V trimmed by 6 bases and J by 3 bases, 3 bases remained unmatched. From germline, CDR1 is KGHSH and CDR2 LQKENI.

The chain has TRBV24-1 and TRBJ1-1, with D maybe TRBD1 (5 bases). The V gene's germline CDR1 is KGHDR and CDR2 SFDVKD. The CDR3 consists of 15 residues. V was clipped by 4 bases and J by 4 bases, with 15 bases between them. Here the CDR3 reads CATSDTGTGGTEAFF. CDR3 coding DNA: TGTGCCACCAGTGACACCGGGACGGGGGGCACTGAAGCTTTCTTT.